This T cell receptor (beta chain) was sequenced in a study of OX40 agonist ivuxolimab in advanced cancers. About the research overall: The dose-escalation cohort had hepatocellular carcinoma, melanoma, renal cell or head and neck cancer.

Study conclusions and caveats: At 0.1 to 3.0 mg/kg and by week 6, CD4+ and CD8+ T cells in the blood had expanded clonally.

On this clone: Its cognate antigen is unknown.

Per germline, CDR1 MDHEN and CDR2 SYDVKM. V dropped 10 bases and J dropped 6 bases, with 10 bases sitting between them. CDR3 length: 10 amino acids. Data came from immunoSEQ multiplex PCR; TCRdb stores just in-frame clones and leaves some out. The sample lists 57,000 or so clones, around four fifths seen once, with 2.5% to 3% in the top ten. This receptor was obtained from an adult with an advanced solid tumor such as melanoma, head and neck, liver or kidney cancer. Sequences were derived from CD4+ or CD8+ T cells sorted from blood, sampled in a trial of the OX40 agonist ivuxolimab. The rearrangement links TRBV28 to TRBJ2-7; D gene unclear. CDR3 residues: CATKYREQYF. CDR3 sequence (DNA): TGTGCCACGAAGTATCGCGAGCAGTACTTC.